This is a list of T cell receptor beta chains from one sample in a study of T cell changes during pregnancy in multiple sclerosis. The table came from immunoSEQ multiplex PCR; TCRdb's copy has only in-frame clones and leaves some out. The sample comprises some 53,000 clones, about 92% of which are singletons, and 0.25% rests with the top ten. The source was CD4+ T cells from peripheral blood mononuclear cells, collected in the third trimester of pregnancy. All receptors derive from a female donor with multiple sclerosis, enrolled in a pregnancy study. Both conserved end residues are part of each CDR3. A D gene is named only where the DNA matches it firmly. Some rows have no size entry. The others give once, few or many, or a class for an expanded clone.

size: -; D: -; V: TRBV28; J: TRBJ1-2; DNA: TGTGCCAGCACCAATCAGGGTTGGGGCTACACCTTC; CDR3: CASTNQGWGYTF
size: -; D: -; V: TRBV7-2; J: TRBJ1-2; DNA: TGTGCCAGCAGCTTGAACAGGCCGGGACACGGATTCCCTGGGGGCTACACCTTC; CDR3: CASSLNRPGHGFPGGYTF
size: -; D: TRBD2; V: TRBV6-1; J: TRBJ2-1; DNA: TGTGCCAGCAGTGAAGCTTTGACTAGCCTCCCCTTTTACAATGAGCAGTTCTTC; CDR3: CASSEALTSLPFYNEQFF
size: -; D: TRBD1; V: TRBV9; J: TRBJ2-7; DNA: TGTGCCAGCAGCGTAGGGGACAGGGGCTACGAGCAGTACTTC; CDR3: CASSVGDRGYEQYF
size: once; D: -; V: TRBV6-5; J: TRBJ2-1; DNA: TGTGCCAGCGGAGTGACGGGGGGCCTCAATGAGCAGTTCTTC; CDR3: CASGVTGGLNEQFF
size: -; D: -; V: TRBV7-9; J: TRBJ2-2; DNA: TGTGCCAGCAGCACTAGACAAGAAACGAACACCGGGGAGCTGTTTTTT; CDR3: CASSTRQETNTGELFF
size: once; D: TRBD2; V: TRBV18; J: TRBJ2-4; DNA: TGTGCCAGCTCTCCCGGGAGGGGACACAACATTCAGTACTTC; CDR3: CASSPGRGHNIQYF
size: few; D: -; V: TRBV28; J: TRBJ1-3; DNA: TGTGCCAGCAACGAGCCGAGGAGTACTGGAAACACCATATATTTT; CDR3: CASNEPRSTGNTIYF
size: -; D: TRBD2; V: TRBV9; J: TRBJ2-2; DNA: TGTGCCAGCAGCGTATTAGGTCGGGCCGGGGGGTCCGGGGAGCTGTTTTTT; CDR3: CASSVLGRAGGSGELFF
size: -; D: TRBD2; V: TRBV5-1; J: TRBJ2-1; DNA: TGCGCCAGCAGATTGGGACTAGCGGGAGTGGGAGCTAACAATGAGCAGTTCTTC; CDR3: CASRLGLAGVGANNEQFF
size: -; D: -; V: TRBV19; J: TRBJ2-6; DNA: TGTGCTACCGGGGTTGCCTCTGGGGCCAACGTCCTGACTTTC; CDR3: CATGVASGANVLTF
size: -; D: TRBD1; V: TRBV6-1; J: TRBJ1-4; DNA: TGTGCCAGCAGGACAGGGGTAAATGAAAAACTGTTTTTT; CDR3: CASRTGVNEKLFF
size: -; D: -; V: TRBV18; J: TRBJ1-5; DNA: TGTGCCAGCTCACCAGGGCAGGGATGGTATAGCAATCAGCCCCAGCATTTT; CDR3: CASSPGQGWYSNQPQHF
size: -; D: -; V: TRBV5-1; J: TRBJ1-5; DNA: TGCGCCAGCAGGGCGTCACCGGGAAATCAGCCCCAGCATTTT; CDR3: CASRASPGNQPQHF
size: -; D: -; V: TRBV7-2; J: TRBJ1-2; DNA: TGTGCCAGCAGCCCACTACAGGGATCGGTTGGTGGCTACACCTTC; CDR3: CASSPLQGSVGGYTF
size: -; D: TRBD1; V: TRBV6-1; J: TRBJ1-2; DNA: TGTGCCAGCAGTGAAGGTACAGGGGGCGCAGGTAAAAACTATGGCTACACCTTC; CDR3: CASSEGTGGAGKNYGYTF
size: -; D: -; V: TRBV28; J: TRBJ1-5; DNA: TGTGCCAGCAGTTTTACGGGACAACGCAATCAGCCCCAGCATTTT; CDR3: CASSFTGQRNQPQHF
size: -; D: -; V: TRBV5-4; J: TRBJ2-2; DNA: TGTGCCAGCAGCTTCGGAGGCATCGCCCCCGGGGAGCTGTTTTTT; CDR3: CASSFGGIAPGELFF
size: -; D: -; V: TRBV5-1; J: TRBJ2-7; DNA: TGCGCCAGCAGAGGGGAACTACCAAGCTCCTACGAGCAGTACTTC; CDR3: CASRGELPSSYEQYF
size: -; D: -; V: TRBV21-1; J: TRBJ2-3; DNA: TGTGCCAGTATAGGAGGGGATACGCAGTATTTT; CDR3: CASIGGDTQYF
size: -; D: TRBD2; V: TRBV27; J: TRBJ2-3; DNA: TGTGCCAGCAGTTCGGGGGGTAGCACAGATACGCAGTATTTT; CDR3: CASSSGGSTDTQYF
size: -; D: TRBD1; V: TRBV5-4; J: TRBJ2-7; DNA: TGTGCCAGCAGCTTGGCCCCCGGCGAAGGGACAGGCTACGAGCAGTACTTC; CDR3: CASSLAPGEGTGYEQYF
size: -; D: TRBD1; V: TRBV7-9; J: TRBJ2-5; DNA: TGTGCCAGCCGCCGACAGGGTGTCGACGAGACCCAGTACTTC; CDR3: CASRRQGVDETQYF
size: -; D: TRBD2; V: TRBV4-2; J: TRBJ2-3; DNA: TGTGCCAGCAGCCAGGGGACTAGCGGGATGGGCACAGATACGCAGTATTTT; CDR3: CASSQGTSGMGTDTQYF
size: -; D: -; V: TRBV29-1; J: TRBJ2-3; DNA: TGCAGCGCAGGCAGGAAGACCCCGGATACGCAGTATTTT; CDR3: CSAGRKTPDTQYF
size: -; D: -; V: TRBV29-1; J: TRBJ2-1; DNA: TGCAGCCACGGGACACTGTCCTACAATGAGCAGTTCTTC; CDR3: CSHGTLSYNEQFF
size: -; D: TRBD1; V: TRBV4-2; J: TRBJ1-6; DNA: TGTGCCGGCAGCCTTCAGGGGGCTGACAATTCACCCCTCCACTTT; CDR3: CAGSLQGADNSPLHF
size: -; D: TRBD2; V: TRBV28; J: TRBJ2-5; DNA: TGTGCCAGCAGTGGGGCTCGAGCGGGATTTGGAGAGACCCAGTACTTC; CDR3: CASSGARAGFGETQYF
size: -; D: TRBD2; V: TRBV5-1; J: TRBJ2-1; DNA: TGCGCCAGCAGCGCTGGGACTAGCGGGGCCCATGAGCAGTTCTTC; CDR3: CASSAGTSGAHEQFF
size: -; D: -; V: TRBV19; J: TRBJ2-2; DNA: TGTGCCAGTAGTATACAGGACTCCGGGGAGCTGTTTTTT; CDR3: CASSIQDSGELFF
size: -; D: TRBD1; V: TRBV13; J: TRBJ1-5; DNA: TGTGCCAGCAGCTACAGGGGGGCTAGCAATCAGCCCCAGCATTTT; CDR3: CASSYRGASNQPQHF
size: -; D: TRBD1; V: TRBV9; J: TRBJ2-2; DNA: TGTGCCAGCAGCGCCCGGGACAGGGTCACCGGGGAGCTGTTTTTT; CDR3: CASSARDRVTGELFF
size: -; D: TRBD2; V: TRBV5-1; J: TRBJ2-5; DNA: TGCGCCAGCAGCTCAGGACTAGCAGACTACCAAGAGACCCAGTACTTC; CDR3: CASSSGLADYQETQYF
size: -; D: TRBD2; V: TRBV6-1; J: TRBJ2-5; DNA: TGTGCCAGCAGCGCCTCTAGCGGGAGACGGGAGACCCAGTACTTC; CDR3: CASSASSGRRETQYF
size: -; D: TRBD1; V: TRBV15; J: TRBJ1-2; DNA: TGTGCCACCAGCAGAGTCTCTGGGACAGGGAATGGCTACACCTTC; CDR3: CATSRVSGTGNGYTF
size: once; D: -; V: TRBV27; J: TRBJ1-5; DNA: TGTGCCAGCAGTTTATTTCTAGATAGCAATCAGCCCCAGCATTTT; CDR3: CASSLFLDSNQPQHF
size: few; D: TRBD1; V: TRBV6-5; J: TRBJ1-2; DNA: TGTGCCAGCAGTTACGTCAGGACAGGGGAGTATGGCTACACCTTC; CDR3: CASSYVRTGEYGYTF
size: -; D: -; V: TRBV7-2; J: TRBJ2-7; DNA: TGTGCCAGCAGCTTAGCGAGTAGCTCCTACGAGCAGTACTTC; CDR3: CASSLASSSYEQYF
size: -; D: -; V: TRBV9; J: TRBJ2-3; DNA: TGTGCCAGCAGCGTAGCTGCCCTAGGCACAGATACGCAGTATTTT; CDR3: CASSVAALGTDTQYF
size: -; D: -; V: TRBV19; J: TRBJ2-2; DNA: TGTGCCAGTAGTATGCTCCAGGGGAACACCGGGGAGCTGTTTTTT; CDR3: CASSMLQGNTGELFF